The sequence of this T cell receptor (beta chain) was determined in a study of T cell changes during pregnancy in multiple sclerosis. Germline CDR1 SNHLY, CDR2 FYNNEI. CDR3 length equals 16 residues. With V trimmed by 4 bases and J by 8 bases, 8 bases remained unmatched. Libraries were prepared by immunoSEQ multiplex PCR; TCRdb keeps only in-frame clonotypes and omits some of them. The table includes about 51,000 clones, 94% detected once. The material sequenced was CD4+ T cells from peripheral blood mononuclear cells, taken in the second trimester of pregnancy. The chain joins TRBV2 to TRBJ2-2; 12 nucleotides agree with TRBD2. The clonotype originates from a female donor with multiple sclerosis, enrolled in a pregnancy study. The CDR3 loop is CASSGGTSGPRGELFF. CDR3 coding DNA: TGTGCCAGCAGTGGGGGGACTAGCGGGCCAAGGGGGGAGCTGTTTTTT.